This record covers a single TCR beta chain. These data belong to a study of shared T cell receptors in the human thymus. Germline V gene data show CDR1 as SGHRS and CDR2 as YFSETQ. Trimming cost V 0 bases and J 1 base, with 6 bases left between them. This CDR3 is built from 14 residues. The data were produced by immunoSEQ multiplex PCR, yet TCRdb's version contains in-frame clones alone and is incomplete. Of roughly 710,000 clones listed, approximately 85% were seen once; the top ten hold about 0.0098%. In addition, the sample was reused for a study of human thymus T cells. That work adds: The source of the thymus tissue was resections taken during corrective heart surgery. Thymic and blood repertoires seemed to show skewed V and J gene use. Unrelated individuals had highly overlapping thymic repertoires, as reported in related research.

The V call is TRBV5-1, the J call TRBJ2-3; D remains ambiguous. Input material: thymocytes. This TCR was sampled from a girl under two years old with a congenital heart defect. The CDR3 protein is CASSLEPGTDTQYF. The CDR3 DNA reads as TGCGCCAGCAGCTTGGAACCAGGCACAGATACGCAGTATTTT.